Listed below are T cell receptor beta chains from one sample, sequenced in a study of blood T cell repertoires in COVID-19. Sequencing was performed with immunoSEQ multiplex PCR; in TCRdb, only in-frame clones are kept and a portion is missing. The repertoire holds about 270,000 clones, 81% seen once, with less than 3% in the top ten. Sequenced material: peripheral blood. The source of these receptors is a woman aged 60 to 75 with active or convalescent COVID-19. CDR3s include the opening cysteine and the closing phenylalanine or tryptophan. D genes are given only for firm matches. The listing skips clone size in some rows; elsewhere it reads once, few, many or a size class.

j_call d_call v_call cdr3_length clone_size cdr3_aa cdr3_nt
TRBJ2-5 TRBD2 TRBV5-3 18 few CARSLGMVSGGDQETQYF TGTGCCAGAAGCCTGGGAATGGTAAGCGGGGGGGACCAAGAGACCCAGTACTTC
TRBJ1-1 - TRBV3-1/TRBV3-2 15 few CASSQGYGQNTEAFF TGTGCCAGCAGCCAAGGCTACGGACAGAACACTGAAGCTTTCTTT
TRBJ1-3 TRBD1 TRBV5-4 17 - CASSLGARGRKGNTIYF TGTGCCAGCAGCTTGGGAGCCAGGGGGCGAAAAGGAAACACCATATATTTT
TRBJ2-5 TRBD2 TRBV3-1/TRBV3-2 15 - CASSQGLAGTETQYF TGTGCCAGCAGCCAAGGACTAGCGGGGACAGAGACCCAGTACTTC
TRBJ2-7 TRBD1 TRBV6-4 16 - CALNWTGQILYYEQYF TGTGCCTTGAACTGGACGGGACAGATTCTTTACTACGAGCAGTACTTC
TRBJ2-6 TRBD2 TRBV6-5 15 once CASSYAGAGANVLTF TGTGCCAGCAGTTACGCGGGGGCTGGGGCCAACGTCCTGACTTTC
TRBJ1-1 - TRBV5-1 11 once CASRGETEAFF TGCGCCAGCAGGGGAGAGACTGAAGCTTTCTTT
TRBJ2-3 TRBD2 TRBV4-2 18 - CASSQGLAGAPGADTQYF TGTGCCAGCAGCCAAGGGCTAGCGGGGGCCCCAGGGGCCGATACGCAGTATTTT
TRBJ1-1 - TRBV9 16 few CASSHSFREGSTEAFF TGTGCCAGCAGCCACTCCTTTAGGGAGGGGAGCACTGAAGCTTTCTTT
TRBJ2-1 - TRBV9 15 - CASSVIGVSYNEQFF TGTGCCAGCAGCGTAATAGGGGTATCCTACAATGAGCAGTTCTTC
TRBJ1-1 - TRBV19 13 - CASSIGVNTEAFF TGTGCCAGTAGTATCGGGGTGAACACTGAAGCTTTCTTT
TRBJ1-5 - TRBV28 13 - CASRLPSNQPQHF TGTGCCAGCAGGCTACCGAGCAATCAGCCCCAGCATTTT
TRBJ2-1 - TRBV15 17 - CATSRDRGGLGHNEQFF TGTGCCACCAGCAGAGATCGGGGAGGACTCGGGCACAATGAGCAGTTCTTC
TRBJ1-1 - TRBV2 13 - CASSEGGRTEAFF TGTGCCAGCAGTGAAGGGGGGAGGACTGAAGCTTTCTTT
TRBJ1-1 - TRBV6-2/TRBV6-3 14 - CASSPRLPNTEAFF TGTGCCAGCAGCCCCAGGCTCCCGAACACTGAAGCTTTCTTT
TRBJ1-3 TRBD1 TRBV9 14 few CASSTRQGENTIYF TGTGCCAGCAGCACTCGACAGGGGGAAAACACCATATATTTT
TRBJ1-6 - TRBV7-3 14 once CASSLMQFNSPLHF TGTGCCAGCAGCTTAATGCAGTTCAATTCACCCCTCCACTTT
TRBJ2-3 TRBD2 TRBV3-1/TRBV3-2 17 - CASSGLAGGLGTDTQYF TGTGCCAGCAGCGGACTAGCGGGGGGGCTAGGCACAGATACGCAGTATTTT
TRBJ2-5 TRBD2 TRBV9 15 - CASSSGLAPPEAQYF TGTGCCAGCAGCTCTGGACTAGCGCCGCCGGAGGCCCAGTACTTC
TRBJ2-5 TRBD1 TRBV24-1 15 - CATSDPRGQGETQYF TGTGCCACCAGTGATCCTCGCGGACAGGGGGAGACCCAGTACTTC
TRBJ2-1 - TRBV11-2 11 few CASSWHNEQFF TGTGCCAGCAGCTGGCACAATGAGCAGTTCTTC
TRBJ1-1 - TRBV12-3/TRBV12-4 13 - CASSTDSGFEAFF TGTGCCAGCAGTACCGACAGTGGCTTTGAAGCTTTCTTT
TRBJ2-5 - TRBV5-6 16 - CASHYGGRGRQETQYF TGTGCCAGCCACTATGGGGGGCGGGGGCGACAAGAGACCCAGTACTTC
TRBJ1-4 TRBD1 TRBV4-1 14 few CASSQLQGAKKLFF TGCGCCAGCAGCCAACTACAGGGGGCGAAAAAACTGTTTTTT
TRBJ1-4 - TRBV5-1 11 - CASSLRGELFF TGCGCCAGCAGCTTGCGGGGGGAACTGTTTTTT
TRBJ1-2 TRBD1 TRBV18 16 - CASSLGLTGEIYGYTF TGTGCCAGCTCACTAGGACTGACAGGGGAGATCTATGGCTACACCTTC
TRBJ1-2 - TRBV30 14 - CACDLQPSGFGYTF TGTGCCTGCGACCTCCAGCCCTCGGGGTTCGGCTACACCTTC
TRBJ2-7 TRBD2 TRBV13 16 once CASSFLAGGDSYEQYF TGTGCCAGCAGCTTCCTAGCGGGGGGTGACTCCTACGAGCAGTACTTC
TRBJ1-2 - TRBV29-1 11 - CSVLEGYGYTF TGCAGCGTTCTCGAGGGCTATGGCTACACCTTC
TRBJ1-2 TRBD1 TRBV5-6 14 once CASSMGTVVYGYTF TGTGCCAGCAGCATGGGGACAGTCGTCTATGGCTACACCTTC
TRBJ2-1 - TRBV11-3 16 few CASSLSIVPGDNEQFF TGTGCCAGCAGCTTATCGATTGTACCAGGGGACAATGAGCAGTTCTTC
TRBJ1-2 TRBD1 TRBV7-9 14 few CASSPGQEAYGYTF TGTGCCAGCAGCCCCGGACAGGAAGCCTATGGCTACACCTTC
TRBJ2-3 TRBD1 TRBV4-2 15 - CASSSGQGSTDTQYF TGTGCCAGCAGCTCGGGACAGGGCAGCACAGATACGCAGTATTTT
TRBJ1-6 - TRBV4-1 16 - CASSNHRSSYNSPLHF TGCGCCAGCAGCAACCACAGGAGCTCCTATAATTCACCCCTCCACTTT
TRBJ1-2 - TRBV5-3 15 - CARRGAAPGFYGYTF TGTGCCAGAAGAGGGGCCGCGCCGGGTTTCTATGGCTACACCTTC
TRBJ1-4 TRBD1 TRBV2 16 few CASSEAIGTANEKLFF TGTGCCAGCAGTGAAGCAATTGGGACAGCTAATGAAAAACTGTTTTTT
TRBJ2-5 - TRBV2 11 - CASSGGETQYF TGTGCCAGCAGTGGAGGGGAGACCCAGTACTTC
TRBJ1-2 - TRBV25-1 12 - CASMNTGPDYSF TGTGCCAGCATGAACACCGGGCCCGACTACTCCTTC
TRBJ2-3 - TRBV7-9 14 - CASTPGRLADTQYF TGTGCCAGCACCCCGGGGAGATTAGCAGATACGCAGTATTTT
TRBJ2-1 TRBD2 TRBV5-1 15 - CASRRTSGTDNEQFF TGCGCCAGCAGGCGGACTAGCGGGACTGATAATGAGCAGTTCTTC
TRBJ1-3 TRBD1 TRBV7-2 15 - CASSLEGATLNTIYF TGTGCCAGCAGCTTAGAGGGGGCCACCCTAAACACCATATATTTT
TRBJ1-1 TRBD1 TRBV7-8 14 - CASSLARTGAGAFF TGTGCCAGCAGCTTAGCGCGGACAGGGGCTGGGGCTTTCTTT
TRBJ1-4 - TRBV10-3 15 - CAISSSGREDEKLFF TGTGCCATCAGTTCATCAGGGAGGGAGGATGAAAAACTGTTTTTT
TRBJ1-2 - TRBV5-1 13 once CASRDDIFYGYTF TGCGCCAGCAGAGACGACATATTCTATGGCTACACCTTC
TRBJ2-5 - TRBV5-4 15 - CASSQGILGGETQYF TGTGCCAGCAGCCAGGGCATTCTGGGTGGAGAGACCCAGTACTTC
TRBJ1-1 TRBD1 TRBV28 16 - CASSVGTGGQITEAFF TGTGCCAGCAGTGTAGGGACAGGGGGCCAGATAACTGAAGCTTTCTTT
TRBJ1-4 - TRBV2 16 - CASSPIPPGGDEKLFF TGTGCCAGCAGTCCGATTCCACCGGGTGGAGACGAAAAACTGTTTTTT
TRBJ1-5 - TRBV15 16 - CATSRGRTPGNQPQHF TGTGCCACCAGCAGAGGCCGGACACCCGGCAATCAGCCCCAGCATTTT
TRBJ2-3 - TRBV12-5 13 - CASGLGQTDTQYF TGTGCTAGTGGTTTGGGGCAGACAGATACGCAGTATTTT
TRBJ2-2 - TRBV24-1 17 - CATSDFSGGGYTGELFF TGTGCCACCAGTGATTTTTCTGGCGGGGGCTACACCGGGGAGCTGTTTTTT
TRBJ2-1 - TRBV7-3 15 - CASSSEGTSGRGQFF TGTGCCAGCAGCTCTGAGGGTACCTCTGGCCGTGGGCAGTTCTTC
TRBJ1-1 TRBD1 TRBV7-3 16 - CASSLGTGGAGTEAFF TGTGCCAGCAGCTTAGGTACAGGGGGCGCAGGGACTGAAGCTTTCTTT
TRBJ1-2 - TRBV7-9 14 few CASSSQITNYGYTF TGTGCCAGCAGTTCACAGATAACTAACTATGGCTACACCTTC
TRBJ1-4 TRBD1 TRBV9 16 once CASSAGPGTGNEKLFF TGTGCCAGCAGCGCGGGACCCGGGACAGGGAATGAAAAACTGTTTTTT
TRBJ1-1 TRBD1 TRBV5-4 14 - CASTPTGRYTEAFF TGTGCCAGCACCCCGACAGGGAGGTACACTGAAGCTTTCTTT
TRBJ1-1 TRBD1 TRBV5-4 14 - CASRVDRGITEAFF TGTGCCAGCAGAGTCGACAGGGGGATCACTGAAGCTTTCTTT
TRBJ2-5 - TRBV11-2 14 - CASSSGFVQETQYF TGTGCCAGCAGCTCAGGGTTCGTCCAAGAGACCCAGTACTTC
TRBJ1-1 - TRBV7-3 15 - CASSLEKLMNTEAFF TGTGCCAGCAGCTTGGAGAAACTAATGAACACTGAAGCTTTCTTT
TRBJ2-1 TRBD2 TRBV9 16 - CASSGRLAGGHNEQFF TGTGCCAGCAGCGGGAGACTAGCGGGGGGGCACAATGAGCAGTTCTTC
TRBJ1-1 - TRBV25-1 15 - CASRLGGGLGTEAFF TGTGCCAGCCGCTTGGGGGGGGGCTTGGGCACTGAAGCTTTCTTT